The present entry profiles one T cell receptor beta chain with its context. Across under 25 US areas, participants ranged in age from roughly 18 to 95 years. Cohort allocation depended upon clinical history that participants reported. Cohort 3 donors were reported recovered after two negative PCRs, clearance, or symptom resolution. Sequencing was performed with immunoSEQ multiplex PCR; in TCRdb, only in-frame clones are kept and a portion is missing. The table has some 230,000 clones, approximately 84% seen once. The entry originates in a study of blood T cell repertoires in COVID-19. Trimming removed 3 bases at V and 7 bases at J, with 9 bases between. In germline, CDR1 is GTSNPN, CDR2 SVGIG (reference sequence). The CDR3 covers 11 residues.

What was sequenced was PBMCs or T cells enriched from blood (not recorded which). This TCR derives from a man aged 40-50 years who had recovered from COVID-19. The V call is TRBV30, the J call TRBJ1-2; D is ambiguous. This chain's CDR3 is CAWSPAAGYTF. CDR3 DNA: TGTGCCTGGAGCCCTGCGGCTGGCTACACCTTC.